This T cell receptor beta chain was profiled in a study of vaccination effects on CD4 cells after COVID-19. The V end lost 2 bases, the J end lost 9 bases, and 11 bases lay between the germline ends. From germline, CDR1 is LNHDA and CDR2 SQIVND (reference sequence). This CDR3 is built from 13 residues. Antigen-specific CD4+ T cell clonotypes were called by their expansion after viral peptide-pool culture in ViraFEST. With approximately ten days of culture completed, CD4+ T cells were isolated. Sometime from March through December 2020, the person acquired a SARS-CoV-2 infection that PCR confirmed. The assay was immunoSEQ multiplex PCR, and TCRdb's table has in-frame clones only and misses some. The repertoire holds 60,000 to 75,000 clones, with roughly 73% as singletons. Worth noting for this clone: The antigen remains unidentified.

The rearrangement links TRBV19 to TRBJ1-5; D unresolved. This clonotype was obtained from a human donor who had a prior SARS-CoV-2 infection. The sample here was CD4+ T cells from PBMCs cultured with HIV peptides, taken before COVID-19 vaccination. Subset indicated: HIV-1 Nef peptide pool negative control/reference culture. CDR3 region: CASSINSLAPQHF. The CDR3 DNA is TGTGCCAGTAGTATAAATAGTCTGGCGCCCCAGCATTTT.